The rows below give T cell receptor beta chains drawn from one sample of a study of shared clonotypes between healthy human individuals. Sequenced by immunoSEQ multiplex PCR; TCRdb stores in-frame clones only, minus some. Of around 720,000 clones listed, about three quarters are singletons. The sequenced material came from memory CD4+ T cells sorted from blood. These receptors all stem from a woman aged 25 to 39 in good health. CDR3s include the opening cysteine and the closing phenylalanine or tryptophan. The D gene is left open where the match is weak. Clone size is stated in some rows and not others, as once, few, many or a class when expanded.

v_gene	d_gene	abundance	j_gene	CDR3nt	CDR3aa
TRBV29-1	TRBD1	-	TRBJ2-1	TGCAGCGTTAAACTACAGGGGAGATCCTACAATGAGCAGTTCTTC	CSVKLQGRSYNEQFF
TRBV10-3	-	-	TRBJ2-3	TGTGCCATCAGCCAAGCGGTCCCCGGCACAGATACGCAGTATTTT	CAISQAVPGTDTQYF
TRBV19	-	-	TRBJ2-3	TGTGCCAGCAAAAAGGACACTAGCACAGATACGCAGTATTTT	CASKKDTSTDTQYF
TRBV9	TRBD1	-	TRBJ1-3	TGTGCCAGCAGCGGGCGACAGGGGTCACCTGGAAACACCATATATTTT	CASSGRQGSPGNTIYF
TRBV30	-	-	TRBJ1-4	TGTGCCTGGACTAGTAAGGAAACTAATGAAAAACTGTTTTTT	CAWTSKETNEKLFF
TRBV11-2	TRBD2	once	TRBJ2-7	TGTGCCAGCAGCCCTCGACTAGCGGGTGGTTCCTTACCGTTCGAGCAGTACTTC	CASSPRLAGGSLPFEQYF
TRBV10-3	TRBD1	-	TRBJ1-2	TGTGCCATCAGTGACCCCGACAGGGGAGGCTATGGCTACACCTTC	CAISDPDRGGYGYTF
TRBV7-9	-	-	TRBJ1-2	TGTGCCAGCAGCCCCCAGGGATGGACTGGCTACACCTTC	CASSPQGWTGYTF
TRBV6-5	-	-	TRBJ2-5	TGTGCCAGCGGCTCGGCCCAAGAGACCCAGTACTTC	CASGSAQETQYF
TRBV5-1	-	many	TRBJ2-3	TGCGCCAGCAGCTTGGGGGGAGGCACCACAGATACGCAGTATTTT	CASSLGGGTTDTQYF
TRBV5-6	-	-	TRBJ2-1	TGTGCCAGCAGCTTGGATAGCCCATACAATGAGCAGTTCTTC	CASSLDSPYNEQFF
TRBV2	-	-	TRBJ2-7	TGTGCCAGCAGATTGGACCAGTATCGCGAGCAGTACTTC	CASRLDQYREQYF
TRBV19	TRBD2	-	TRBJ2-5	TGTGCCAGTAGTATAGGTAGCGGGAGGGTTGAGACCCAGTACTTC	CASSIGSGRVETQYF
TRBV14	-	few	TRBJ2-2	TGTGCCAGCAGCCAAGTCGGGGAGGGGGAGCTGTTTTTT	CASSQVGEGELFF
TRBV5-1	TRBD2	-	TRBJ2-7	TGCGCCAGCAGCTCGACTAGCGGGAGGTACGAGCAGTACTTC	CASSSTSGRYEQYF
TRBV2	-	-	TRBJ1-3	TGTGCCAGCACACCCCCTCTCTCTGGAAACACCATATATTTT	CASTPPLSGNTIYF
TRBV5-1	-	few	TRBJ1-1	TGCGCCAGCAGCACGGACAGCATGAACACTGAAGCTTTCTTT	CASSTDSMNTEAFF
TRBV5-4	TRBD2	-	TRBJ2-1	TGTGCCAGCAGCCCTACGGGACTAGTTCGCAATGAGCAGTTCTTC	CASSPTGLVRNEQFF
TRBV6-1	-	-	TRBJ1-1	TGTGCCAGCAGTGAAGGGCCGACCGGGAACACTGAAGCTTTCTTT	CASSEGPTGNTEAFF
TRBV4-2	TRBD2	-	TRBJ2-7	TGTGCCAGCAGCGAAGGACTAGCGGGAGTCTGGTCCTACGAGCAGTACTTC	CASSEGLAGVWSYEQYF
TRBV7-2	-	-	TRBJ2-1	TGTGCCAGCAGCCACCAGACTAGTTACAATGAGCAGTTCTTC	CASSHQTSYNEQFF
TRBV10-3	TRBD1	-	TRBJ1-1	TGTGCCACCCAAGGCAGGGGGGAAACTGAAGCTTTCTTT	CATQGRGETEAFF
TRBV5-3	-	-	TRBJ2-7	TGTGCCTCATTACCCCACTCCTACGAGCAGTACTTC	CASLPHSYEQYF
TRBV5-4	-	-	TRBJ2-6	TGTGCCAGCAGCCGGGCCGGGTCCCCTGGGGCCAACGTCCTGACTTTC	CASSRAGSPGANVLTF
TRBV5-1	TRBD2	few	TRBJ2-2	TGCGCCAGCAGCCCCAATGGCGGGAGGGGCACCGGGGAGCTGTTTTTT	CASSPNGGRGTGELFF
TRBV2	TRBD2	once	TRBJ2-1	TGTGCCAGCAGTGAGCGGGGGTCGGGAGAGCAGTTCTTC	CASSERGSGEQFF
TRBV11-2	TRBD2	few	TRBJ2-7	TGTGCCAGCAGCCCCGGGACTAGTTACTCCGAGCAGTACTTC	CASSPGTSYSEQYF
TRBV6-5	-	-	TRBJ2-2	TGTGCCAGCAGACAAACTAGACAGGCCGGGGAGCTGTTTTTT	CASRQTRQAGELFF
TRBV29-1	TRBD2	-	TRBJ2-3	TGCAGCGTCTTAGACACGGGAGGTCCAGATACGCAGTATTTT	CSVLDTGGPDTQYF
TRBV19	TRBD2	many	TRBJ2-5	TGTGCCAGTAGCCCCTGGGGGAGTTACCCTAGCGGGGACCAGTACTTC	CASSPWGSYPSGDQYF
TRBV7-9	-	-	TRBJ2-5	TGTGCCAGCAGCTTAAGCCCGCCAGAGACCCAGTACTTC	CASSLSPPETQYF
TRBV10-3	-	-	TRBJ2-7	TGTGCCGCCAAAAAGACAGAGAACTACGAGCAGTACTTC	CAAKKTENYEQYF
TRBV7-8	-	-	TRBJ2-5	TGTGCCAGCAGCTTTGGGGCTGGGGTGCAAGAGACCCAGTACTTC	CASSFGAGVQETQYF
TRBV7-2	-	-	TRBJ2-3	TGTGCCAGCAGCTTGGACTATCATACGCAGTATTTT	CASSLDYHTQYF
TRBV10-2	TRBD2	-	TRBJ2-5	TGCGCCAGCAGCACGGGACTAGCGGGAGTAGAGACCCAGTACTTC	CASSTGLAGVETQYF
TRBV5-5	-	-	TRBJ1-5	TGTGCCAGCAGCGCCGAAGGGTTGGGGGATCAGCCCCAGCATTTT	CASSAEGLGDQPQHF
TRBV18	TRBD2	-	TRBJ2-3	TGTGCCAGCTCACCTAATCGGTCTAGCGGGAGGGCCGTCGGCACAGATACGCAGTATTTT	CASSPNRSSGRAVGTDTQYF
TRBV30	TRBD2	once	TRBJ2-3	TGTGCCTGGACCTTAGGACTAGCGGGAGTAACAGATACGCAGTATTTT	CAWTLGLAGVTDTQYF
TRBV11-2	-	-	TRBJ2-3	TGTGCCAGCAGCTTACAGGGGTATAAAGATACGCAGTATTTT	CASSLQGYKDTQYF
TRBV6-1	-	once	TRBJ2-7	TGTGCCAGCAGTGAAGCTCTCGCGGGATCCCCGTGGTACTTC	CASSEALAGSPWYF
TRBV28	-	few	TRBJ2-7	TGTGCCAGCATGGGTGCATCAACCAAAGGCTACGAGCAGTACTTC	CASMGASTKGYEQYF
TRBV6-5	-	-	TRBJ1-2	TGTGCCAGCAGTTACTTACCAGTGGAGGCTAACTATGGCTACACCTTC	CASSYLPVEANYGYTF
TRBV18	-	-	TRBJ2-7	TGTGCCAGCTCACCACCCGCCGGTTACGAGCAGTACTTC	CASSPPAGYEQYF
TRBV19	-	few	TRBJ2-3	TGTGCCAGTAGTAGCCAGGGCTCAGATACGCAGTATTTT	CASSSQGSDTQYF
TRBV4-2	TRBD1	-	TRBJ1-2	TGTGCCAGCAGCCTTGACAGGGGACAGAGCTATGGCTACACCTTC	CASSLDRGQSYGYTF
TRBV27	-	few	TRBJ2-7	TGTGCCAGCAGTTCACTAGGCTACGAGCAGTACTTC	CASSSLGYEQYF
TRBV19	TRBD2	-	TRBJ2-6	TGTGCCAGTAGTACCCGGGCGGGAGGGAAAGACTCTGGGGCCAACGTCCTGACTTTC	CASSTRAGGKDSGANVLTF
TRBV15	TRBD1	-	TRBJ1-1	TGTGCCACCGCGGACAGGATGAACACTGAAGCTTTCTTT	CATADRMNTEAFF
TRBV6-5	TRBD2	-	TRBJ2-7	TGTGCCAGCCGCCCGGGAGGGGCCTACGAGCAGTACTTC	CASRPGGAYEQYF
TRBV7-9	-	-	TRBJ1-2	TGTGCCAGCAGCTTAGCCGGGACACCTAACTATGGCTACACCTTC	CASSLAGTPNYGYTF
TRBV5-6	TRBD2	-	TRBJ2-5	TGTGCCAGCAGCTCCTGGACTAGCGCCAATCAAGAGACCCAGTACTTC	CASSSWTSANQETQYF
TRBV30	TRBD2	-	TRBJ2-1	TGTGCCTGGAGGTCCAGCGGGAGTAAGTTTGAGCAGTTCTTC	CAWRSSGSKFEQFF